The 4 T cell receptor beta chains below come from one sample, sequenced in a study of OX40 agonist ivuxolimab in advanced cancers. Here immunoSEQ multiplex PCR was the method, and the copy in TCRdb shows in-frame clones only, minus some. In the table there are fewer than 70,000 clones, 83% of which are singletons. This material consisted of CD4+ or CD8+ T cells sorted from blood, taken in a trial of the OX40 agonist ivuxolimab. The receptors here all came from an adult with an advanced solid tumor such as melanoma, head and neck, liver or kidney cancer.

The CDR3 nucleotides are TGTGCCAGCTCACCAGGGGCTCCTGGGGGGTCACCCCTCCACTTT. Encoded protein: CASSPGAPGGSPLHF. This chain links TRBV18 with TRBJ1-6; tentative D call: TRBD1 (5 bases). Germline CDR1 is KGHSH and CDR2 is LQKENI. The CDR3 is 15 residues long. The germline V and J ends were trimmed by 2 bases and 10 bases, with 15 bases remaining between them.

In this sample, this clone turned up once. The V gene is TRBV28, the J gene TRBJ2-2; D gene unclear. This CDR3 comprises 11 residues. Germline assignment: CDR1 MDHEN and CDR2 SYDVKM. Trimming pared 5 bases from V and 7 bases from J, leaving 5 bases between. The CDR3 sequence is CASSGYGELFF. DNA of the CDR3: TGTGCCAGCAGTGGCTACGGGGAGCTGTTTTTT.

The chain combines TRBV21-1 with TRBJ1-2. TRBV21-1 is given as a pseudogene. The CDR3 extends over 14 amino acids. CDR3 nucleotide sequence: TGTGCCAGCAGAAGGGGGGGTTTGGGCTATGGCTACACCTTC. It translates to CASRRGGLGYGYTF.

The J gene is TRBJ2-3, the V gene TRBV4-2, with 10 bases that match TRBD1. The CDR3 length is 22 residues. Looked up from germline, CDR1 is LGHNA and CDR2 is YNFKEQ. With V trimmed by 1 base and J by 0 bases, 19 bases remained unmatched. Here the CDR3 DNA reads TGTGCCAGCAGCCAAGTCGCAGGGGGGGACAGGGGACCTGTACAGAGCACAGATACGCAGTATTTT. Residues: CASSQVAGGDRGPVQSTDTQYF.